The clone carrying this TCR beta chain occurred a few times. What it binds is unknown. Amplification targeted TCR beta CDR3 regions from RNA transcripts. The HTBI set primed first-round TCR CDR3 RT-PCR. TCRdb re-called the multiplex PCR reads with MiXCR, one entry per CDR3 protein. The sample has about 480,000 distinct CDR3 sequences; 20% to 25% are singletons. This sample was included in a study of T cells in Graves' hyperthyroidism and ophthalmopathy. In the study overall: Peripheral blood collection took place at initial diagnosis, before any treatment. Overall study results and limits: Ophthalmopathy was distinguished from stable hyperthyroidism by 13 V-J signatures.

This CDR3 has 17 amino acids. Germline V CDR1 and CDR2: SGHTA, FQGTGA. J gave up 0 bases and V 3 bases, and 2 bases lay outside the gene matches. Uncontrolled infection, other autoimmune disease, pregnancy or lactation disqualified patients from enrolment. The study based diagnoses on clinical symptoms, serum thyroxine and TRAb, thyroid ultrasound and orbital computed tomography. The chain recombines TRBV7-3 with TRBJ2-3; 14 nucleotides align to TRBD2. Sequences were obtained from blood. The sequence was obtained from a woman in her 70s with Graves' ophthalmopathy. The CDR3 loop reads CASSLGLAGVSTDTQYF. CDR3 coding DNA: TGTGCCAGCAGCTTGGGACTAGCGGGAGTTAGCACAGATACGCAGTATTTT.